This T cell receptor beta chain comes out of a study of blood T cell repertoires in COVID-19. Overall study: Donors in the United States, Italy and Spain gave samples during acute or convalescent COVID-19.

Between the trimmed V and J ends, which lost 1 base and 7 bases, there was a span of 7 bases. This CDR3 region has 12 residues. Germline values: CDR1 SEHNR, CDR2 FQNEAQ (reference sequence). In its sample, this clone was seen once. Original analysis: Amplified reference gene primers provided the basis for estimating nucleated cell counts. Clones were sequenced by immunoSEQ multiplex PCR, and TCRdb holds only the in-frame ones, with some missing. The V and J calls and clone size come from that table; D and trimming were worked out from the DNA. Of about 190,000 clones listed, about 85% are singletons. Those who participated ranged in age from roughly 18 to 100 years and resided in 20 to 30 US areas.

The source is a woman aged 40 to 50 in a cohort exposed to, infected with or recovered from COVID-19 (not recorded which). This chain uses TRBV7-9 with TRBJ1-1, with a possible D match to TRBD1 (6 bases). The sequencing input was PBMCs or T cells enriched from blood (not recorded which). The CDR3 nucleotides read TGTGCCAGCAGCTTAGGGACAGTTGAAGCTTTCTTT. Its translation is CASSLGTVEAFF.